A single sample gave rise to the 28 T cell receptor beta chains below, sequenced in a study of cytotoxic CD8 clonotypes in ibrutinib-treated CLL. The method was immunoSEQ multiplex PCR; TCRdb's version includes in-frame clones alone and lacks a portion of them. Of roughly 250,000 clones listed, under 75% were seen once; the top ten hold 15%. Material: PBMCs, obtained after 24 months of ibrutinib treatment. Every receptor here comes from a human donor with chronic lymphocytic leukemia.

This chain uses TRBV7-8 with TRBJ1-1; D call uncertain. V lost 7 bases and J lost 2, with 11 bases in between. The CDR3 runs to 13 residues. Germline lookup yields CDR1 SGHVS and CDR2 FQNEAQ. The DNA of the CDR3 is TGTGCCAGCATGGGGTTCTCAAACACTGAAGCTTTCTTT. Its translation is CASMGFSNTEAFF.

This chain uses TRBV19 with TRBJ1-2; TRBD1 agrees at 7 bases. Losses at the gene ends were 4 bases for V and 3 bases for J; bases not matched to a gene: 8. Germline CDR1 is LNHDA and CDR2 is SQIVND (reference sequence). This CDR3 has 15 residues. The CDR3 protein is CASSTDRDSHYGYTF. The CDR3, as DNA: TGTGCCAGTAGTACGGACCGGGACAGCCACTATGGCTACACCTTC.

This clone was recorded a few times. The chain employs TRBV18 and TRBJ2-1; D uncertain. V was pared by 2 bases and J by 0 bases, with 8 bases between. This CDR3 spans 15 amino acids. Germline V CDR1 and CDR2: KGHSH, LQKENI. CDR3 in amino acids: CASSPTLSSYNEQFF. The CDR3 bases are TGTGCCAGCTCACCAACGCTCAGCTCCTACAATGAGCAGTTCTTC.

The chain joins TRBV11-3 to TRBJ2-7, with 10 bases lining up with TRBD2. The CDR3 sequence is 15 residues long. J lost 9 bases, V lost 5 bases, and 13 bases had no gene match. Looked up from germline, CDR1 is SGHNT and CDR2 is YENEEA. The CDR3 DNA reads TGTGCCAGCAGCATGAGTGCTAGCGGGAGTTCGGGGCAGTACTTC. This codes for CASSMSASGSSGQYF.

The genes are TRBV6-6 and TRBJ2-1; D is ambiguous. This CDR3 is 15 amino acids long. Trimming took 2 bases from V and 4 from J, leaving 12 bases between them. Per the germline V gene, CDR1 is MNHNY and CDR2 is SVGAGI (reference sequence). The CDR3 DNA reads TGTGCCAGCAGTTACGGGGTTGAACCATACAATGAGCAGTTCTTC. Translated, it gives CASSYGVEPYNEQFF.

Only a few counts were recorded for this clone. This chain uses TRBV9 with TRBJ2-6; 8 bases are a match to TRBD1. Germline V CDR1 and CDR2: SGDLS, YYNGEE. The CDR3 sequence is 18 residues long. The trim removed 4 bases at V and 1 base at J, leaving 10 bases unmatched. CDR3 nucleotide sequence: TGTGCCAGCAGCCATGGGACAGGCGACTATTCTGGGGCCAACGTCCTGACTTTC. Encoded protein: CASSHGTGDYSGANVLTF.

The rearrangement joins TRBV5-1 to TRBJ1-1; weak D call: TRBD1 (5 bases). V lost 7 bases, J lost 0 bases, and 10 bases lay in between. The CDR3 loop spans 13 amino acids. Germline values: CDR1 SGHRS, CDR2 YFSETQ. CDR3 residues: CASSGDLNTEAFF. The CDR3 nucleotides read TGCGCCAGCTCCGGGGACCTGAACACTGAAGCTTTCTTT.

The rearrangement links TRBV11-2 to TRBJ1-5; the D is unclear. Germline CDR1 and CDR2: SGHAT and FQNNGV. CDR3 length: 13 residues. V lost 2 bases and J 5 bases, leaving 7 bases between the germline ends. CDR3 DNA: TGTGCCAGCAGCTTACTACAAGATCAGCCCCAGCATTTT. As protein: CASSLLQDQPQHF.

To note about this clone: The junction shows a germline mismatch at one end, possibly a read error. The chain combines TRBV18 with TRBJ1-2, with D tentatively TRBD1 (5 bases). This CDR3 is 13 amino acids long. Per germline, CDR1 KGHSH and CDR2 LQKENI. As DNA, the CDR3 is TGTGCCAGCTCACCAAACGACGGAACTCGGGACGAGTTC. As protein: CASSPNDGTRDEF.

The chain has TRBV9 and TRBJ2-7; D gene uncertain. The CDR3 is 13 residues long. V was cut by 0 bases and J by 4 bases, with 8 bases left in between. Germline values: CDR1 SGDLS, CDR2 YYNGEE. The CDR3 sequence is CASSVAPRYEQYF. CDR3 DNA: TGTGCCAGCAGCGTAGCTCCCCGTTACGAGCAGTACTTC.

The V and J genes are TRBV27 and TRBJ2-7, with D perhaps being TRBD1 or TRBD2 (5 bases each). V lost 7 bases, J lost 6 bases, and 19 bases lay in between. The germline V gene encodes CDR1 MNHEY and CDR2 SMNVEV (reference sequence). CDR3 length: 14 amino acids. In nucleotides, the CDR3 is TGTGCCAGCACAACGGGGACGAGCCGGGGCGAGCAGTACTTC. The encoded protein is CASTTGTSRGEQYF.

This rearrangement joins TRBV5-1 to TRBJ2-5; D gene uncertain. From germline, CDR1 is SGHRS and CDR2 YFSETQ. The CDR3 length is 14 residues. The ends were cut back, 0 bases at V and 0 bases at J, with 6 bases in the middle. Here the CDR3 reads CASSLASDQETQYF. CDR3 in DNA: TGCGCCAGCAGCTTGGCGTCAGACCAAGAGACCCAGTACTTC. The complete variable domain, with remaining parts taken from reference TRBV5-1 and TRBJ2-5, reads KAGVTQTPRYLIKTRGQQVTLSCSPISGHRSVSWYQQTPGQGLQFLFEYFSETQRNKGNFPGRFSGRQFSNSRSEMNVSTLELGDSALYLCASSLASDQETQYFGPGTRLLVL.

The chain couples TRBV7-2 to TRBJ1-2; TRBD1 matches 7 bases. CDR1 and CDR2 from the germline V gene are SGHTA and FQGNSA. The trim removed 5 bases at V and 7 bases at J, leaving 4 bases unmatched. The CDR3 loop spans 12 amino acids. The CDR3 DNA sequence: TGTGCCAGCAGCACCCGACAGGGTGGCTACACCTTC. Translating it yields CASSTRQGGYTF. The full variable domain, in which reference TRBV7-2 and TRBJ1-2 provide the parts outside the CDR3, is GAGVSQSPSNKVTEKGKDVELRCDPISGHTALYWYRQSLGQGLEFLIYFQGNSAPDKSGLPSDRFSAERTGGSVSTLTIQRTQQEDSAVYLCASSTRQGGYTFGSGTRLTVV.

V and J are TRBV6-1 and TRBJ2-3; D uncertain. Germline CDR1 and CDR2: MNHNS and SASEGT. With 6 bases removed from V and 0 bases from J, the gap between germline ends came to 7 bases. The CDR3 is made up of 13 amino acids. CDR3 residues: CASSVSSTDTQYF. The CDR3 DNA follows: TGTGCCAGCAGCGTATCTAGCACAGATACGCAGTATTTT.

The chain recombines TRBV7-2 with TRBJ2-7, with D hard to call. CDR3 length: 13 amino acids. Germline values: CDR1 SGHTA, CDR2 FQGNSA. V lost 1 base and J lost 2, with 6 bases in between. CDR3 sequence (DNA): TGTGCCAGCAGCTTAGGTGTCACCTACGAGCAGTACTTC. The encoded protein is CASSLGVTYEQYF.

J is TRBJ1-1 and V is TRBV18; D gene uncertain. V was shortened by 3 bases and J by 1 base, with 9 bases between the two germline ends. Germline CDR1 reads KGHSH; CDR2 reads LQKENI. The CDR3 runs to 14 residues. CDR3: CASSPLVGNTEAFF. The CDR3 region has the DNA TGTGCCAGCTCACCGCTAGTGGGGAACACTGAAGCTTTCTTT.

This chain uses TRBV7-9 with TRBJ1-2, with 7 bases identical to TRBD1. The CDR3 consists of 15 residues. CDR1 SEHNR and CDR2 FQNEAQ come from the germline V gene (reference sequence). Trimming took 5 bases from V and 2 from J; bases not matched to a gene: 8. As DNA, the CDR3 is TGTGCCAGCAGCCATCCGACAGGGATCAACTATGGCTACACCTTC. As protein: CASSHPTGINYGYTF.

The chain links TRBV5-1 to TRBJ2-3, with D perhaps TRBD1 (5 bases). Trimming removed 0 bases from V and 0 bases from J, with 11 bases in between. The CDR3 is 16 residues long. Germline values: CDR1 SGHRS, CDR2 YFSETQ. In DNA form, the CDR3 reads TGCGCCAGCAGCTTGGGGGCGGACACTAGCACAGATACGCAGTATTTT. Its protein is CASSLGADTSTDTQYF.

V is TRBV7-2 and J is TRBJ2-7; TRBD2 aligns across 14 bases. Germline CDR1 is SGHTA and CDR2 is FQGNSA. CDR3 size: 16 residues. Germline trimming cut 0 bases from V and 7 bases from J; bases unmatched to any gene: 5. The CDR3 reads CASSLAGTSGSGEQYF. The CDR3 nucleotides read TGTGCCAGCAGCTTAGCCGGGACTAGCGGGAGTGGGGAGCAGTACTTC.

The chain carries TRBV7-3 and TRBJ2-7, with 15 nucleotides matching TRBD2. CDR3 size: 19 residues. Trimming took 5 bases from V and 5 from J; bases not matched to a gene: 16. Germline loops: CDR1 SGHTA, CDR2 FQGTGA. CDR3 amino acids: CASSERRTSGRAQSHEQYF. DNA for the CDR3: TGTGCCAGCAGCGAACGACGGACTAGCGGGAGGGCCCAGTCCCACGAGCAGTACTTC.

V is TRBV5-6 and J is TRBJ2-7; 7 bases match TRBD2. The CDR3 contains 14 residues. Germline V gene sequence: CDR1 SGHDT, CDR2 YYEEEE. V lost 5 bases and J lost 5; bases outside the gene matches: 10. CDR3 DNA sequence: TGTGCCAGCAGTCCCTTGACTAGCAGCGACGAGCAGTACTTC. This encodes CASSPLTSSDEQYF.

This sequence joins TRBV27 and TRBJ1-1; no clear D gene. Trimming took off 6 bases at V and 10 bases at J, with 21 bases between the two ends. The CDR3 is 14 amino acids. CDR1 and CDR2 from the germline V gene are MNHEY and SMNVEV (reference sequence). CDR3: CASRARSANSGAFF. In nucleotides, the CDR3 is TGTGCCAGCAGGGCGAGATCGGCGAATTCGGGAGCTTTCTTT.

The genes are TRBV4-2 and TRBJ1-6; D remains ambiguous. Trimming cost V 4 bases and J 6 bases, with 13 bases left between them. Germline CDR1 is LGHNA and CDR2 is YNFKEQ. The CDR3 runs 15 residues. The CDR3: CASSPRGGSNSPLHF. CDR3 bases: TGTGCCAGCAGCCCCCGAGGAGGGAGTAATTCACCCCTCCACTTT.

The chain links TRBV21-1 to TRBJ2-1; the DNA was not compared with TRBD2, the D call given in the table. TRBV21-1 is designated a pseudogene. The CDR3 covers 16 residues. The CDR3 DNA reads TGTGCCAGCAGCTCCTCCGCGGGGGGCGCCTACAATGAGCAGTTCTTC. Translating gives CASSSSAGGAYNEQFF.

There are a few counts of this clone. The chain carries TRBV9 and TRBJ2-4; D is uncertain. Germline CDR1 and CDR2: SGDLS and YYNGEE. Trimming stripped 4 bases from V and 6 bases from J, with 14 bases between. The CDR3 sequence is 14 residues long. The CDR3 spells CASSPEFERNIQYF. The CDR3 coding sequence is TGTGCCAGCAGCCCCGAGTTTGAGCGAAACATTCAGTACTTC.

The chain is built from TRBV5-1 and TRBJ2-2; maybe TRBD2 (6 bases). CDR1 and CDR2 from the germline V gene are SGHRS and YFSETQ. The CDR3 totals 16 residues. V lost 2 bases and J 6 bases, leaving 17 bases between the germline ends. This chain's CDR3 is CASSLTSGVSSGELFF. The CDR3 DNA is TGCGCCAGCAGCTTAACCTCGGGAGTCTCGTCCGGGGAGCTGTTTTTT.

The rearrangement uses TRBV29-1 and TRBJ1-1; 10 bases are shared with TRBD1. Germline V gene sequence: CDR1 SQVTM, CDR2 ANQGSEA. V was clipped by 7 bases and J by 3 bases; unmatched bases: 5. The CDR3 has 13 residues. CDR3 coding DNA: TGCAGCGCGACGACAGGGGGCTACACTGAAGCTTTCTTT. Its translation: CSATTGGYTEAFF.

The chain couples TRBV9 to TRBJ2-3; possibly TRBD1 for D (5 bases). Germline V gives CDR1 SGDLS, CDR2 YYNGEE. V was shortened by 1 base and J by 0 bases, with 9 bases between the two germline ends. CDR3 length: 15 residues. CDR3 region: CASSVRQISTDTQYF. The CDR3 region has the DNA TGTGCCAGCAGCGTACGACAGATTAGCACAGATACGCAGTATTTT.